This T cell receptor (beta chain) was documented in a study of blood T cell repertoires in COVID-19 (TCRdb year 2020). Background on the whole study: Samples covering the acute and convalescent phases of COVID-19 were provided by collaborators in the United States, Italy and Spain. Where available, HLA class I and class II types were obtained from metadata supplied by the sample provider rather than from assay-based typing. The repertoires were released in a freely available public database meant as a resource for research on the immune response to SARS-CoV-2. The dataset comprised deeply sampled blood TCRbeta repertoires from subjects exposed to, actively infected with, or recovered from COVID-19. Sample metadata almost always included a de-identified subject ID, COVID-19 status, age in years and sex. Samples came from the ongoing ImmuneRACE study (first 160 participants) plus 1,254 subjects from 6 global collaborators. The material from the prospective study consisted of cDNA or gDNA derived from T cells, B-cell-depleted T cells, or PBMCs.

TCRbeta CDR3 regions were amplified from genomic DNA by means of the immunoSEQ Assay, a bias-controlled multiplex PCR. The original methods were these. Within the assay, amplification of reference gene primers was used to estimate how many nucleated cells each sample contained. Sequence reads were collapsed and filtered to measure the absolute abundance of every unique TCRbeta CDR3 rearrangement. For each sample, productive Simpson clonality was calculated as the square root of Simpson's diversity index over productive rearrangements. The immuneACCESS repertoire file appears here via TCRdb, limited to in-frame rearrangements. These files lack a portion of the clones; in checked studies, under half of the deficit traces to unresolved V genes, and the cause of the others is not known. From that table come the V and J calls and clone size; the DNA was used to work out D and trimming. Counted in this sample were 15,000 to 20,000 clones; roughly 88% of them appeared once. The ten largest clonotypes hold 5% of the sample.

Participants in the prospective study were aged about 18 to 95 years, lived in under 30 United States geographic areas, and enrolled through a virtual design. To assign participants to cohorts, the prospective study relied on clinical history that participants themselves reported in a screening survey and a study questionnaire. Recovered participants in ImmuneRACE Cohort 3 were defined as having two consecutive negative NP/OP PCR tests, clearance from a healthcare professional, or resolution of symptoms. In the prospective study, whole blood, serum and a nasopharyngeal or oropharyngeal swab were collected from each participant by mobile phlebotomists. Prospective study participants could optionally give additional blood draws and questionnaires over an approximately 2-month period. Prospective study blood samples were shipped either frozen or at room temperature before DNA extraction. Overall study results and their limits: The quantity of clinical and demographic metadata differed by source and by participant and was supplied without curation.

The CDR3 sequence holds 15 residues, the cysteine and phenylalanine included. The entry retains the CDR3 DNA only, 45 bases that are in frame from base 1. Deletion took 6 bases off V and 5 bases off J, with a span of 19 bases between the germline ends. As encoded in the germline V gene, CDR1 is LGHNT while CDR2 is FRNRAP. About this clone: Its antigen target is currently unknown. The record has no base qualities; no much larger clone is one base away.

The sequence links TRBV12-5 to TRBJ2-5; a tentative D call is TRBD1 (6 bases match). This receptor was obtained from a woman aged 25 to 39 who had recovered from COVID-19. The sample consisted of PBMCs or T cells enriched from blood (not recorded which). The encoded CDR3 is CASGLYGGSGETQYF. The base sequence is TGTGCTAGTGGCCTCTATGGGGGCTCCGGTGAGACCCAGTACTTC. With the rest looked up from the reference TRBV12-5 and TRBJ2-5 genes rather than sequenced, the full variable domain is DARVTQTPRHKVTEMGQEVTMRCQPILGHNTVFWYRQTMMQGLELLAYFRNRAPLDDSGMPKDRFSAEMPDATLATLKIQPSEPRDSAVYFCASGLYGGSGETQYFGPGTRLLVL.